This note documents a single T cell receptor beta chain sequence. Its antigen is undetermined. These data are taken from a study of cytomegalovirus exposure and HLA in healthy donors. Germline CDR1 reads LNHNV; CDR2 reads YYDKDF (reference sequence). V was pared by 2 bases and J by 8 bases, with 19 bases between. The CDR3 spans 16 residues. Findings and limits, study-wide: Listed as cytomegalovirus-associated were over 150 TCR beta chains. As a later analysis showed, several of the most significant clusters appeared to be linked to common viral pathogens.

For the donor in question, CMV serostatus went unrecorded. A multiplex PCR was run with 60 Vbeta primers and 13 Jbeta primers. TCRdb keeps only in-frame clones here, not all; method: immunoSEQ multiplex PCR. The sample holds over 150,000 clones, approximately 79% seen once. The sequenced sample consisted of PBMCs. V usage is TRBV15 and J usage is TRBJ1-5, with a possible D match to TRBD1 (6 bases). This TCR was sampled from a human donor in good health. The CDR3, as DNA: TGTGCCACCAGCAGATTGGACGGGGGGCTTTTGGAGCCCCAGCATTTT. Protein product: CATSRLDGGLLEPQHF.